These 23 T cell receptor beta chains were all obtained from the same sample, sequenced in a study of technical replicates of blood from a few donors. Using immunoSEQ multiplex PCR, the repertoire was profiled, and TCRdb retains in-frame clones only, with some absent. The sample lists around 70,000 clones, 93% occurring once. The sequenced sample consisted of T cells isolated from PBMCs. These receptors were collected from a human donor in good health.

This chain joins TRBV10-1 and TRBJ2-1, with 8 positions matching TRBD2. CDR1 and CDR2 from the germline V gene are WNHNN and SYGVQD (reference sequence). The CDR3 is 15 residues long. V dropped 5 bases and J dropped 5; count of bases not matched to a gene: 8. The CDR3 region is CASSPRAGGNNEQFF. The CDR3 DNA sequence: TGCGCCAGCAGTCCCCGGGCGGGGGGCAACAATGAGCAGTTCTTC.

This chain connects TRBV6-5 to TRBJ1-1, with TRBD1 matching 8 bases. Losses at the gene ends were 2 bases for V and 1 base for J; bases not matched to a gene: 3. This CDR3 comprises 15 residues. CDR1 and CDR2 (germline): MNHEY, SVGAGI. The CDR3 reads CASSYPGQGNTEAFF. CDR3 bases: TGTGCCAGCAGTTACCCCGGACAGGGGAACACTGAAGCTTTCTTT.

This chain joins TRBV6-6 and TRBJ1-2; 7 bases are a match to TRBD1. This CDR3 is built from 15 residues. Germline CDR1 reads MNHNY; CDR2 reads SVGAGI (reference sequence). J gave up 4 bases and V 4 bases, and 9 bases lay outside the gene matches. CDR3 DNA sequence: TGTGCCAGCAGTTTACAGGGGCCACTAGGCTATGGCTACACCTTC. Amino acids: CASSLQGPLGYGYTF.

This sequence joins TRBV6-1 and TRBJ1-5; 7 bases fit TRBD1. V trimming: 7 bases; J trimming: 0 bases; junction bases outside the gene matches: 3. Germline CDR1 MNHNS, CDR2 SASEGT. This CDR3 has 14 residues. The CDR3 loop reads CASKGTVSNQPQHF. Here the CDR3 DNA reads TGTGCCAGCAAGGGGACAGTTAGCAATCAGCCCCAGCATTTT.

The CDR3 sequence: CASGPYEQYF. In nucleotides, the CDR3 is TGTGCCAGCGGGCCCTACGAGCAGTACTTC. The chain has TRBV14 and TRBJ2-7, with D uncertain. Deletions cut 8 bases from V and 2 bases from J, with 4 bases between. The germline V gene encodes CDR1 SGHDN and CDR2 FVKESK. This CDR3 spans 10 amino acids.

This rearrangement joins TRBV10-1 to TRBJ1-1; the D is unclear. The CDR3 extends over 12 amino acids. V shed 6 bases and J shed 3 bases, with 8 bases lying between them. Germline CDR1 is WNHNN and CDR2 is SYGVQD (reference sequence). The CDR3 reads CASSDRDTEAFF. For the CDR3, the DNA is TGCGCCAGCAGCGACCGGGACACTGAAGCTTTCTTT.

In DNA, the CDR3 is TGCAGCGTTGAACCCAGTGGGACTGGGAACAATGAGCAGTTCTTC. This gives the protein CSVEPSGTGNNEQFF. This chain joins TRBV29-1 and TRBJ2-1; possible D gene TRBD2, 6 bases. With 2 bases removed from V and 5 bases from J, the gap between germline ends came to 16 bases. The CDR3 has 15 residues. CDR1 and CDR2 from the germline V gene are SQVTM and ANQGSEA.

The chain is built from TRBV4-1 and TRBJ1-5; 7 bases align to TRBD1. Per the germline V gene, CDR1 is MGHRA and CDR2 is YSYEKL. This CDR3 region has 14 residues. Trimming took 4 bases from V and 7 from J; bases not matched to a gene: 7. The DNA for the CDR3 is TGCGCCAGCAGCCTGGGACAGACGGTCCAGCCCCAGCATTTT. It specifies CASSLGQTVQPQHF.

This clone came up once. The chain recombines TRBV7-2 with TRBJ2-1, with TRBD1 matching over 7 bases. The CDR3 loop spans 14 amino acids. Germline CDR1 SGHTA, CDR2 FQGNSA. V shed 5 bases and J 8 bases; nucleotides not matched to a gene: 9. The CDR3 DNA reads TGTGCCAGCAGCACAGGACAGGAGAGGGATGAGCAGTTCTTC. Translation gives CASSTGQERDEQFF. The whole variable domain, filled in from reference TRBV7-2 and TRBJ2-1, reads GAGVSQSPSNKVTEKGKDVELRCDPISGHTALYWYRQSLGQGLEFLIYFQGNSAPDKSGLPSDRFSAERTGGSVSTLTIQRTQQEDSAVYLCASSTGQERDEQFFGPGTRLTVL.

CDR3 residues: CASGRPIEGQPQHF. The CDR3 coding sequence is TGTGCCAGCGGAAGGCCCATCGAGGGTCAGCCCCAGCATTTT. J is TRBJ1-5 and V is TRBV6-1; D unclear. Germline V CDR1 and CDR2: MNHNS, SASEGT. The CDR3 extends over 14 amino acids. The V end lost 8 bases, the J end lost 6 bases, and 17 bases lay between the germline ends.

The gene calls are TRBV5-5 and TRBJ2-7; D possibly corresponds to TRBD1 (6 bases). The V end lost 4 bases, the J end lost 4 bases, and 15 bases lay between the germline ends. Germline values: CDR1 SGHKS, CDR2 YYEKEE (reference sequence). The CDR3 consists of 14 residues. CDR3 sequence: CASSVENRVYEQYF. The CDR3 DNA reads as TGTGCCAGCAGCGTGGAAAACAGGGTTTACGAGCAGTACTTC.

V is TRBV2 and J is TRBJ1-4, with D possibly being TRBD1 (6 bases). V was clipped by 4 bases and J by 5 bases, with 20 bases between them. Per the germline V gene, CDR1 is SNHLY and CDR2 is FYNNEI. The CDR3 is made up of 17 amino acids. This CDR3 reads CASSAATGAQVNEKLFF. CDR3 in DNA: TGTGCCAGCAGTGCGGCGACAGGAGCTCAAGTAAATGAAAAACTGTTTTTT.

The V gene is TRBV7-7, the J gene TRBJ2-5; D unresolved. From germline, CDR1 is SSHAT and CDR2 FNYEAQ (reference sequence). The length of the CDR3 is 13 residues. V was cut by 5 bases and J by 4 bases, with 11 bases left in between. The chain's CDR3 is CASSLGLRETQYF. DNA for the CDR3: TGTGCCAGCAGCCTAGGGCTCCGAGAGACCCAGTACTTC.

A single count supports this clone. V and J are TRBV7-6 and TRBJ2-1, with 9 bases identical to TRBD2. CDR3 length: 15 amino acids. Germline V lookup: CDR1 SGHVS, CDR2 FNYEAQ. V shed 8 bases and J 7 bases; nucleotides not matched to a gene: 12. The CDR3 loop reads CASRSGGGAWNEQFF. DNA for the CDR3: TGTGCCAGCCGCTCTGGCGGGGGGGCCTGGAATGAGCAGTTCTTC.

The chain joins TRBV6-5 to TRBJ2-5, with D perhaps matching TRBD2 (6 bases). Per germline, CDR1 MNHEY and CDR2 SVGAGI. The CDR3 covers 15 residues. The V gene lost 2 bases and the J gene lost 7 bases, with 17 bases spanning the gap. The CDR3 reads CASSYTFTGGRTQYF. CDR3 sequence (DNA): TGTGCCAGCAGTTACACCTTTACCGGGGGTCGGACCCAGTACTTC.

This clone occurred once. The V and J genes are TRBV30 and TRBJ1-1, with TRBD1 as a possible D gene (5 bases). Germline V gene data show CDR1 as GTSNPN and CDR2 as SVGIG (reference sequence). Trimming took off 2 bases at V and 11 bases at J, with 12 bases between the two ends. The CDR3 spans 11 residues. The CDR3 loop reads CAWSPVQGAFF. The CDR3 bases are TGTGCCTGGAGTCCAGTCCAGGGCGCTTTCTTT.

The chain uses TRBV28 and TRBJ1-4; D gene ambiguous. The CDR3 consists of 14 residues. CDR1 MDHEN and CDR2 SYDVKM come from the germline V gene. Trimming left V 6 bases short and J 8 bases short, with 16 bases between. The CDR3, as DNA: TGTGCCAGCAGCTTGGGGAGGTTTAGAGAAAAACTGTTTTTT. Translation: CASSLGRFREKLFF.

The chain recombines TRBV6-5 with TRBJ1-1; D gene ambiguous. The V gene's germline CDR1 is MNHEY and CDR2 SVGAGI. With 7 bases removed from V and 1 base from J, the gap between germline ends came to 13 bases. CDR3 length: 14 residues. The CDR3 nucleotides are TGTGCCAGCACCCTACTACCGGGGAACACTGAAGCTTTCTTT. It yields the protein CASTLLPGNTEAFF.

This sequence joins TRBV5-1 and TRBJ2-7; D is uncertain. Germline assignment: CDR1 SGHRS and CDR2 YFSETQ. V lost 0 bases, J lost 0 bases, and 4 bases lay in between. The CDR3 loop spans 13 amino acids. The CDR3 region has the DNA TGCGCCAGCAGCTTGGCGGGCTCCTACGAGCAGTACTTC. Translation: CASSLAGSYEQYF.

V gene TRBV11-2 combines with J gene TRBJ2-7; the D gene is possibly TRBD2 (6 bases). V was pared by 1 base and J by 4 bases, with 17 bases between. Germline lookup yields CDR1 SGHAT and CDR2 FQNNGV. This CDR3 comprises 16 residues. CDR3 sequence (DNA): TGTGCCAGCAGCTTAGCCCGGGGACTCCTAGTTTACGAGCAGTACTTC. It is translated as CASSLARGLLVYEQYF.

The chain recombines TRBV27 with TRBJ1-1; no firm D call. The CDR3 sequence is 13 residues long. Per germline, CDR1 MNHEY and CDR2 SMNVEV (reference sequence). V was pared by 1 base and J by 2 bases, with 5 bases between. The CDR3 bases are TGTGCCAGCAGTTTATTCACAAACACTGAAGCTTTCTTT. Translating gives CASSLFTNTEAFF.

V usage is TRBV29-1 and J usage is TRBJ1-2; D is uncertain. Germline values: CDR1 SQVTM, CDR2 ANQGSEA. Trimming removed 1 base from V and 7 bases from J, with 7 bases in between. This CDR3 is 11 amino acids long. This chain's CDR3 is CSVEVRGGYTF. CDR3 nucleotides: TGCAGCGTTGAAGTACGGGGTGGCTACACCTTC.

V gene TRBV27 combines with J gene TRBJ1-2, with D perhaps matching TRBD1 (6 bases). From germline, CDR1 is MNHEY and CDR2 SMNVEV (reference sequence). With 4 bases removed from V and 6 bases from J, the gap between germline ends came to 18 bases. This CDR3 has 15 amino acids. CDR3 amino acids: CASSYSPGGRNGYTF. DNA of the CDR3: TGTGCCAGCAGTTACTCCCCCGGGGGGCGGAATGGCTACACCTTC.